This TCR beta chain appears in the sequencing data of a study of CD8 T cells in ankylosing spondylitis. V was trimmed by 3 bases and J by 3 bases, leaving 15 bases between them. CDR1 DFQATT and CDR2 SNEGSKA come from the germline V gene (reference sequence). This CDR3 is 14 amino acids long. Study-level points and caveats: Seemingly characteristic of ankylosing spondylitis blood was a TCR beta motif consisting of several highly homologous variants. As reported, disease-linked clones showed significant enrichment in matched ankylosing spondylitis synovial fluid.

Construction of TCR beta libraries was performed using quantitative 5'-RACE with molecular barcodes. TCRdb re-derived calls from the 5' RACE reads in MiXCR, one entry per CDR3 protein. This table holds just under 550,000 distinct CDR3 sequences, roughly 13% found once. This clonotype appeared once. The antigen remains unidentified. V usage is TRBV20-1 and J usage is TRBJ2-7; D uncertain. The TCR sequence derives from a male donor with ankylosing spondylitis. The material sequenced was blood, either unsorted or a sorted T cell fraction (not recorded which). CDR3 protein: CSASPLPRNYEQYF. CDR3 bases: TGCAGTGCTAGTCCCCTTCCCCGCAACTACGAGCAGTACTTC.